This entry lists 11 T cell receptor beta chains sequenced from one sample in a study of T cells in women clearing cervical HPV infection. Clones were read by immunoSEQ multiplex PCR, and TCRdb kept only the in-frame ones, dropping some. The ten most abundant clones cover 4.5% to 5.5% of a sample with roughly 40,000 clones. The sample consisted of blood buffy coat. The source of these receptors is a woman aged 18-70 years with a cervical HPV16 infection that either progressed to CIN3+ or cleared (not recorded which).

The CDR3 bases that were read are TGTGCCAGTAGTATGGAGTTTCGGGGGAATGAG. This gives the protein CASSMEFRGNE. The CDR3, in full, reads CASSMEFRGNEQFF. This chain joins TRBV19 and TRBJ2-1; D may be TRBD2 (6 bases). Read coverage stops 3 residues before the CDR3 terminus; the germline J gene supplies the remainder. The length of the CDR3 is 14 residues. Deletions cut 3 bases from V and 7 bases from J, with 13 bases between. The V gene's germline CDR1 is LNHDA and CDR2 SQIVND (reference sequence).

In the case of this clone: The read comes to an end 3 residues before the CDR3 does, leaving the germline J gene to fill in the end. V gene TRBV20-1 combines with J gene TRBJ1-4; 9 bases match TRBD1. Germline CDR1 and CDR2: DFQATT and SNEGSKA (reference sequence). Unmatched junction bases numbered 2, after V lost 4 bases and J lost 5 bases. The CDR3 covers 13 residues. The CDR3 sequence: CSANRGLNEKLFF. CDR3 DNA, as far as it was read: TGCAGTGCTAACAGGGGGCTGAATGAAAAA.

About this clone itself: Sequencing ends 3 residues short of the CDR3 end; the germline J gene provides the rest. The genes are TRBV13 and TRBJ2-1; 11 bases line up with TRBD2. CDR1 and CDR2 (germline): PRHDT, FYEKMQ (reference sequence). With 0 bases clipped from V and 1 base from J, the junction kept 2 bases outside the gene matches. This CDR3 region has 17 residues. Incomplete CDR3 DNA: TGTGCCAGCAGCTTAGGTGCTAGCGGGGGGTCCTACAATGAG. It codes for CASSLGASGGSYNE. The whole CDR3 reads CASSLGASGGSYNEQFF.

In regard to this clone: The read falls 3 residues short of the CDR3 end, and the missing part is taken from the germline J gene. The chain employs TRBV20-1 and TRBJ2-3, with 8 bases that match TRBD2. The CDR3 totals 16 residues. V trimming: 0 bases; J trimming: 2 bases; junction bases outside the gene matches: 7. Germline CDR1 and CDR2: DFQATT and SNEGSKA (reference sequence). CDR3 DNA (partial): TGCAGTGCTAGAGATTTACCGGGGGGGCCCACAGATACG. Its protein product is CSARDLPGGPTDT. The CDR3 in its entirety is CSARDLPGGPTDTQYF.

Concerning this clone itself: The observed sequence ends 3 residues before the CDR3 terminus, with the missing tail filled in from the germline J gene. The chain uses TRBV20-1 and TRBJ2-5; D gene ambiguous. Between the trimmed V and J ends, which lost 2 bases and 5 bases, there was a span of 15 bases. Per germline, CDR1 DFQATT and CDR2 SNEGSKA (reference sequence). The CDR3 runs to 14 residues. CDR3 in amino acids: CSARPSSAAETQYF. The sequenced CDR3 bases are TGCAGTGCTAGACCCTCTTCCGCGGCTGAGACC.

To note about this clone: The read terminates 3 residues before the CDR3 end, so the remaining end is supplied by the germline J gene. The chain links TRBV6-1 to TRBJ2-3, with D tentatively TRBD1 (5 bases). The germline V and J ends were trimmed by 4 bases and 2 bases, with 16 bases remaining between them. The CDR3 runs to 16 residues. From germline, CDR1 is MNHNS and CDR2 SASEGT. CDR3 DNA (partial): TGTGCCAGCAGTGCGAAGACGACAGCCTCCACAGATACG. Amino acids: CASSAKTTASTDT. The entire CDR3 protein is CASSAKTTASTDTQYF.

Remarks on this clone: Read data end 3 residues before the CDR3 end; the end is taken from the germline J gene. The chain links TRBV7-9 to TRBJ2-1; D possibly uses TRBD1 or TRBD2 (6 bases each). The CDR3 totals 14 residues. Germline V gene data show CDR1 as SEHNR and CDR2 as FQNEAQ (reference sequence). V was shortened by 3 bases and J by 4 bases, with 10 bases between the two germline ends. The CDR3 protein is CASSFGGGYNEQFF. The DNA read from the CDR3 is TGTGCCAGCAGCTTCGGAGGGGGTTACAATGAG.

Details on this clone: The read gets to within 3 residues of the CDR3 end, and the germline J gene fills in the rest. Other DNA sequences within the sample encode an identical CDR3. The V gene is TRBV7-3, the J gene TRBJ2-1; 7 bases are shared with TRBD2. Losses at the gene ends were 2 bases for V and 7 bases for J; bases not matched to a gene: 14. The CDR3 consists of 17 residues. Germline CDR1 is SGHTA and CDR2 is FQGTGA. The CDR3 DNA, read in part, is TGTGCCAGCAGCTTAGCGCCGACGAGCGGGGCCGAGAATGAG. This gives the protein CASSLAPTSGAENE. The full-length CDR3 reads as CASSLAPTSGAENEQFF.

A note on this clone: The observed sequence ends 3 residues before the CDR3 terminus, with the missing tail filled in from the germline J gene. V and J are TRBV23-1 and TRBJ1-6; D is possibly TRBD1 (5 bases). TRBV23-1 is an open reading frame, and its role is uncertain. CDR3 size: 16 residues. V was clipped by 4 bases and J by 0 bases, with 10 bases between them. The CDR3 bases that were read are TGCGCCAGCAGTCGCCCCAGGGACTCCTATAATTCACCC. Translated: CASSRPRDSYNSP. The complete CDR3 sequence is CASSRPRDSYNSPLHF.

Turning to this clone: The missing CDR3 end, 3 residues past where the read stops, is filled in from the germline J gene. V gene TRBV14 combines with J gene TRBJ2-1; TRBD1 matches at 9 bases. Germline V gives CDR1 SGHDN, CDR2 FVKESK. J was trimmed by 3 bases and V by 4 bases; bases with no gene match: 7. The CDR3 is 16 amino acids. CDR3 sequence: CASSRQGQGNYNEQFF. The covered CDR3 bases are TGTGCCAGCAGCCGCCAGGGACAGGGAAACTACAATGAG.

Points on this clone: The read terminates 3 residues ahead of where the CDR3 ends, so the germline J gene completes it. The rearrangement joins TRBV18 to TRBJ2-5; D is uncertain. Trimming took off 3 bases at V and 5 bases at J, with 4 bases between the two ends. Germline assignment: CDR1 KGHSH and CDR2 LQKENI. The length of the CDR3 is 11 residues. CDR3 DNA (partial): TGTGCCAGCTCACCCTCCGAGACC. Translation: CASSPSET. The entire CDR3 sequence reads CASSPSETQYF. Full variable domain (rest looked up from reference TRBV18 and TRBJ2-5): NAGVMQNPRHLVRRRGQEARLRCSPMKGHSHVYWYRQLPEEGLKFMVYLQKENIIDESGMPKERFSAEFPKEGPSILRIQQVVRGDSAAYFCASSPSETQYFGPGTRLLVL.